This entry concerns a single T cell receptor beta chain. Its cognate antigen has yet to be identified. It has no much larger one-base neighbor in the sample; base qualities were not kept. The method behind the library was the immunoSEQ multiplex PCR assay. A mixture of 60 forward primers for TCR Vbeta segments and 13 reverse primers for TCR Jbeta segments was used in the multiplex PCR. The CDR3 region of rearranged TCR beta genes was amplified from genomic DNA with a multiplex PCR assay. Amplified TCR beta libraries were sequenced as 87-base-pair reads on the Illumina HiSeq System. From the authors' description of their analysis: In a later analysis, roughly 80 million unique TCR beta chains were counted across the 500 to 850 repertoires, and around 11 million of these chains were shared by at least two donors. To remove PCR and sequencing errors, raw reads were error-corrected and collapsed into unique sequences using a nearest-neighbor algorithm that merged closely related sequences. CDR3 sequences were aligned to IMGT reference sequences to assign V, D and J gene segments. For a sequence to be retained, a match of at least six nucleotides to both a V gene segment and a J gene segment was required. A rearrangement counted as productive if the CDR3 had no stop codons and remained in frame with V and J, and every other rearrangement counted as non-productive. CDR3 was defined according to IMGT convention as the region running from the second conserved V-encoded cysteine to the conserved J-encoded phenylalanine. In an earlier analysis of more than 550 of the donors, sequences lacking an unambiguous match to a single V gene segment were excluded. An earlier analysis of a few hundred of the donors called V segments functional above 56.7% productive rearrangements and segregating when the between-donor standard deviation exceeded 5%. A statistical classification framework was built to diagnose cytomegalovirus status from the catalog of TCR beta chain sequences. In a later analysis, V and J genes were assigned by comparing TCR nucleotide sequences against IMGT/GENE-DB human TR gene sequences. The TCRdist pipeline was used in a later analysis to assign CDR3 sequences and most-parsimonious VDJ recombination scenarios. In a later analysis, each TCR beta chain was defined by its CDR3 amino acid sequence together with its V-gene family, and reads lacking a unique V-gene family were excluded. To address suspected cross-contamination and a sequencing artifact, a later analysis removed 592 highly shared, low-generation-probability nucleotide sequences. A later analysis calculated a clonal expansion index for each public chain from normalized within-repertoire ranks of inferred template counts. A later analysis computed generation probabilities with a VDJ recombination model fitted to out-of-frame rearrangements, and checked the results against IGoR. A later analysis scored TCR-TCR, TCR-HLA and TCR-CMV co-occurrence with hypergeometric tests, applying a repertoire-size bias correction to TCR pairs. A later analysis estimated false discovery rates by permuting HLA or CMV assignments 20 times. In a later analysis, co-occurring TCRs were grouped with DBSCAN, and TCRdist sequence similarity was added when clustering was performed within HLA-allele-positive subsets. For co-occurrence clustering, repertoires with fewer than 30,000 or more than 120,000 public chains were excluded, along with a handful of repertoires with anomalous nucleotide sharing. Sourced from immuneACCESS, this table was stored by TCRdb with only in-frame sequences that have V and J called. A share of the clones is absent; for the studies checked, an unresolved V gene accounts for under half, and the remainder has no known explanation. V and J calls and clone size are as listed in that table; D and trimming were resolved from the DNA. Present in this sample are more than 150,000 clones, more than 75% of which were seen just once. The ten largest clonotypes hold 1.5% of the sample.

The sample comes from a study of cytomegalovirus exposure and HLA in healthy donors (dated by TCRdb to about 2017). Background on the whole study: An earlier analysis of some 620 of the donors reported 276 Gb of sequence data and 100 million to 120 million unique TCR beta sequences obtained from roughly 170 million T cells. About 280 gigabases of sequencing data and about 92 million unique TCR sequences made up an early release that covered nearly 650 HLA-typed donors. The genetic ancestry cluster associated with self-reported Caucasian donors included 80% to 90% of the roughly 400 genotyped donors. The study aimed to test whether signatures of past pathogen exposure could be identified by cataloging public T cell receptors. The study profiled the T cell repertoires of 500 to 800 subjects by immunosequencing and related them to cytomegalovirus serostatus. In addition to the first cohort of approximately 670 subjects, a separate validation cohort of 120 different subjects was used. To predict cytomegalovirus infection status, the study brought together high-throughput TCR immunosequencing, statistical association of individual TCRs with disease status, and machine learning. In a later analysis, previously published TCR beta repertoires from 600 to 850 donors were re-analyzed and high-resolution HLA genotyping was added so that TCR occurrence patterns could be studied. The later analysis used no new phenotypic data to find candidate immune exposures, relying instead on TCR beta sequences and their occurrence across donors. An earlier analysis of roughly 580 of the donors used high-throughput TCR beta sequencing to judge whether each TCR beta V gene segment behaved as functional or pseudogenic. Alongside the repertoire data, information on donor age, sex, ethnicity and CMV serostatus was compiled. A later genetic analysis took genome-wide SNP genotypes for about three fifths of the 666 donors and used that subset as a discovery cohort. Every repertoire in the discovery cohort had been generated on one and the same sequencing platform. HLA typing included class I and class II loci at four-digit resolution. Typing coverage varied by locus: roughly 620-640 donors for A, B, C, DRB1 and DQB1; 500 to 550 for DQA1; some 610 for DPA1; 400 to 480 for DPB1. Four to six DR-DQ haplotypes were handled as single units for association and clustering because linkage in the cohort was strong. Across 300 to 500 genotyped donors of the cohort, an average of roughly 200,000 unique TCR beta nucleotide sequences per donor were sequenced, and approximately 19% of those sequences were non-productive. Beyond this particular receptor, the publication reports: A cluster of highly shared sequence variants was judged likely to be a technical artifact of the sequencing pipeline. Roughly uniform sequencing depth across donors was assumed in presence/absence analyses, although this assumption may not hold. A few of the identified cytomegalovirus-associated TCR beta chains were confirmed in vitro to be specific for cytomegalovirus antigens. In a later analysis, TCR association rates were found to vary across HLA loci, with the most associated TCRs seen for DRB1 alleles and the fewest for HLA-C alleles. The classifier was reported to diagnose cytomegalovirus status with high specificity and sensitivity in both the original and validation cohorts. At a false discovery rate of 0.05, a later analysis linked 16,951 TCR beta sequences to specific HLA alleles. In the study, some 180 TCR beta chains were listed as associated with cytomegalovirus. The authors suggested that the approach could potentially be generalized to other disease states and immunological phenotypes. Across donors, most TCR sequences were observed very rarely, whereas some public TCRs were present in many individuals. Correlated functional status among segregating V segments might reflect linkage disequilibrium, but an unknown experimental factor could not be ruled out. An association between a missense DCLRE1C variant and V-gene and J-gene trimming of TCR beta chains was found in a later genetic analysis and replicated in an independent cohort. This cohort had only TCR beta chains sequenced, and the lack of alpha or paired-chain data limited which features could be detected. Because counts were too low, some 17 rarely observed V segments, including chromosome 9 orphons, were excluded from the earlier analysis of roughly 580 of the donors. In a later analysis, several top co-occurrence clusters were reported to appear linked to parvovirus B19, influenza, CMV and Epstein-Barr virus. Compared with the roughly 670-donor mean, donors in an Asian-associated ancestry cluster had fewer N-insertions in productive TCRs, according to a later genetic analysis. An earlier analysis of some 590 of the donors showed that most TCR beta V segments appeared in productive rearrangements either about 87% or about 30% of the time, which broadly matched IMGT annotations. Assigning TCR associations to individual alleles was difficult when HLA alleles, especially DR and DQ, strongly co-occurred. According to a later analysis, most CMV-associated TCR beta chains appeared to be HLA-restricted, and the HLA associations seemed to be driven largely by CMV exposure. Because HLA typing was missing for some donors at each locus, association tests included only the typed subset. A further reported finding was that TCR beta sequences accurately predicted the HLA-A and HLA-B alleles for most subjects in the first cohort. For the cohort, immune exposure information was limited to CMV serostatus. In a later analysis, HLA-associated TCR beta chains were found to be more clonally expanded and to have lower generation probabilities than equally common non-associated chains.

The cohort consisted of 600 to 700 healthy bone marrow donors. At the time of sampling, all cohort members were nominally healthy, though unrecorded immune exposures were likely present. The donor was CMV seronegative and was included in the group of over 300 seronegative cohort members. A peripheral blood sample was provided by each donor, and peripheral blood mononuclear cells were used for TCR beta sequencing. The Qiagen DNeasy Blood Extraction Kit was used to extract genomic DNA from the blood cell samples. Sequenced input: PBMCs. The receptor's source is a man between 40 and 49 years old in good health and CMV-seronegative.

The CDR3 protein is CASSFGGASETQYF. The DNA sequence is given as TGTGCCAGCAGCTTCGGGGGAGCGTCAGAGACCCAGTACTTC. The chain links TRBV7-6 with TRBJ2-5; perhaps TRBD2 is the D gene, with 6 bases matching. V and J lose 3 bases and 4 bases, and a span of 12 bases separates them. From a lookup of the germline V gene, CDR1 and CDR2 are SGHVS and FNYEAQ. The CDR3 covers 14 residues, taking in both the cysteine and the phenylalanine. CDR3 DNA only is kept here, 42 bases in frame from base 1.